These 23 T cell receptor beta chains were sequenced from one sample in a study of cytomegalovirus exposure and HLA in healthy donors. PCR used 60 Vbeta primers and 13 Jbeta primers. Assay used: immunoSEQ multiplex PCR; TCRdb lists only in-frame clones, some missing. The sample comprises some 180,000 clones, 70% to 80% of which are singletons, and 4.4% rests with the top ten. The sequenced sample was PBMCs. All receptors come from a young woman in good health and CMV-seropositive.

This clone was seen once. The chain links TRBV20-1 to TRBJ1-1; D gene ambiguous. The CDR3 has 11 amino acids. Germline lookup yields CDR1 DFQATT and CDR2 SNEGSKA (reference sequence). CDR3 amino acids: CTGMVNTEAFF. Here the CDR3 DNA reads TGCACCGGGATGGTGAACACTGAAGCTTTCTTT.

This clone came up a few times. CDR3 residues: CASSLIAGGPRNEQFF. CDR3 DNA: TGTGCCAGCAGCTTAATAGCGGGGGGGCCGCGTAATGAGCAGTTCTTC. This chain joins TRBV5-8 and TRBJ2-1, with 11 bases fitting TRBD2. Germline loops: CDR1 SGHTS, CDR2 YDEGEE. The CDR3 length is 16 residues. Unmatched junction bases numbered 8, after V lost 2 bases and J lost 7 bases.

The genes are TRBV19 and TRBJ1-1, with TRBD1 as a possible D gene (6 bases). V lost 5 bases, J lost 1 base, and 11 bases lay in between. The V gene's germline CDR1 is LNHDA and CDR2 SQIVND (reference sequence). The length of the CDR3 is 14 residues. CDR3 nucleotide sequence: TGTGCCAGTAGTCCGGGACATTCGAACACTGAAGCTTTCTTT. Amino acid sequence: CASSPGHSNTEAFF.

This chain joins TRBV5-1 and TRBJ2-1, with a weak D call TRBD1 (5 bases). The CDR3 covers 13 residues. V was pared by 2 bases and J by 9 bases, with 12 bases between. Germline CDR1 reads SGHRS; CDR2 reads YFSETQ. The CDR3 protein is CASSFDDSLEQFF. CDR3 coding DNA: TGCGCCAGCAGCTTTGACGACAGTCTTGAGCAGTTCTTC.

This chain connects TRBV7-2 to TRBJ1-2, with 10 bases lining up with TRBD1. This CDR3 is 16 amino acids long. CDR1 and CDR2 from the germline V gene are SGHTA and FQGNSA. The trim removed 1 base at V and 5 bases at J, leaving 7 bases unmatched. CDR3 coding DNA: TGTGCCAGCAGCTTAGGTGGGACAGGGGATTGGTATGGCTACACCTTC. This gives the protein CASSLGGTGDWYGYTF.

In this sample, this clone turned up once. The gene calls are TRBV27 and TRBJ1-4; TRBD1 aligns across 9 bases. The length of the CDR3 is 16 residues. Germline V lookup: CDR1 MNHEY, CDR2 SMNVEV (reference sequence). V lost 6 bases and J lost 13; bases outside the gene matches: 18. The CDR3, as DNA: TGTGCCAGCAGCCAAAGACCGACAGGGGGATTGAAAGGACTGTTTTTT. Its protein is CASSQRPTGGLKGLFF.

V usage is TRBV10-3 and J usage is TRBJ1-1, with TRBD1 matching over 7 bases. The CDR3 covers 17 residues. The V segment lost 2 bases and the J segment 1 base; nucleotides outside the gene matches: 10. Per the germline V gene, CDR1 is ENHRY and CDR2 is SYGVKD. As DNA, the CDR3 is TGTGCCATCAGTGAGCAGACAGGGCGGGACAGGAACACTGAAGCTTTCTTT. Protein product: CAISEQTGRDRNTEAFF.

The CDR3 DNA sequence: TGCAGCGTCTCGAAGGGTGGACAGGGGGTGAGGGAGACCCAGTACTTC. Translated: CSVSKGGQGVRETQYF. The chain employs TRBV29-1 and TRBJ2-5; 10 bases line up with TRBD1. Losses at the gene ends were 6 bases for V and 5 bases for J; bases not matched to a gene: 15. Germline lookup yields CDR1 SQVTM and CDR2 ANQGSEA. The CDR3 has 16 residues.

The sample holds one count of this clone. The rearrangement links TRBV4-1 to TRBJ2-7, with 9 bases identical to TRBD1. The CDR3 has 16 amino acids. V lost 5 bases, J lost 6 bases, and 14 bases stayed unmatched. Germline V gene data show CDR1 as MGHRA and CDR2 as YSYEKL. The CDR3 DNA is TGCGCCAGCAGCTATCCACCGGGACAGGGAGCCTCCGAGCAGTACTTC. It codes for CASSYPPGQGASEQYF.

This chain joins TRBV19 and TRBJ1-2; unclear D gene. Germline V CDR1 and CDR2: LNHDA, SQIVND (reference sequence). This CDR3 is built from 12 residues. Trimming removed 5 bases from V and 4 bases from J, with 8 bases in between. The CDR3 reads CASSWESYGYTF. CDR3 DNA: TGTGCCAGTAGTTGGGAGAGCTATGGCTACACCTTC. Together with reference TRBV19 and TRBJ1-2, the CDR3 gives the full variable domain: DGGITQSPKYLFRKEGQNVTLSCEQNLNHDAMYWYRQDPGQGLRLIYYSQIVNDFQKGDIAEGYSVSREKKESFPLTVTSAQKNPTAFYLCASSWESYGYTFGSGTRLTVV.

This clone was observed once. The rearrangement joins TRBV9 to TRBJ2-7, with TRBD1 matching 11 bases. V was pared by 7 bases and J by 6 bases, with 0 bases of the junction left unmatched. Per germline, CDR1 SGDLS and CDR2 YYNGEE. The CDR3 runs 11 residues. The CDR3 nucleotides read TGTGCCAGCGGGACAGGGGGCGAGCAGTACTTC. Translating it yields CASGTGGEQYF.

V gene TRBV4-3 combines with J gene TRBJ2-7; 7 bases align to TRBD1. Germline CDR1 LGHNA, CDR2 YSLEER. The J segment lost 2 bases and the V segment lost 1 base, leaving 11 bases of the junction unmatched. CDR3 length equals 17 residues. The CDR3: CASSQVMRDSWTYEQYF. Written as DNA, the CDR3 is TGCGCCAGCAGCCAAGTTATGAGGGACAGCTGGACCTACGAGCAGTACTTC.

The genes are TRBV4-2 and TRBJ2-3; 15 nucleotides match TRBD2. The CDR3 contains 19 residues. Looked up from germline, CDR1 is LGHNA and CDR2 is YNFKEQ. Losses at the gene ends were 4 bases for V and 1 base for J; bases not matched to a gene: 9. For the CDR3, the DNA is TGTGCCAGCAGCCCCGGACTAGCGGGGGGGCCAACCCGCACAGATACGCAGTATTTT. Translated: CASSPGLAGGPTRTDTQYF.

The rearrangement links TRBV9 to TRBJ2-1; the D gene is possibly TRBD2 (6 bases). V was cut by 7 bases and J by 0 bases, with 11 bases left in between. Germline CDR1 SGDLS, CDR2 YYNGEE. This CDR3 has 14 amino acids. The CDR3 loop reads CASGRLGSYNEQFF. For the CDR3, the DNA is TGTGCCAGCGGGAGACTAGGCTCCTACAATGAGCAGTTCTTC.

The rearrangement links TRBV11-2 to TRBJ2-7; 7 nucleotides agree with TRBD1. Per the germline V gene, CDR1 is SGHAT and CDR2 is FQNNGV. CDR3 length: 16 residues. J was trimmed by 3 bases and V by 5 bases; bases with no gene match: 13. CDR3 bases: TGTGCCAGCAGCCCAAGAACAGGGGTCGCCGGCTACGAGCAGTACTTC. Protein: CASSPRTGVAGYEQYF.

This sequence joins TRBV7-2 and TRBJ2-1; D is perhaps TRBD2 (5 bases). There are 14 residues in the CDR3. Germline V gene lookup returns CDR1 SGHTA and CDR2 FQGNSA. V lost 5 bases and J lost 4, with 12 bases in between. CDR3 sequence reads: CASSTSRAYNEQFF. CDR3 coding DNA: TGTGCCAGCAGCACCTCGCGGGCATACAATGAGCAGTTCTTC.

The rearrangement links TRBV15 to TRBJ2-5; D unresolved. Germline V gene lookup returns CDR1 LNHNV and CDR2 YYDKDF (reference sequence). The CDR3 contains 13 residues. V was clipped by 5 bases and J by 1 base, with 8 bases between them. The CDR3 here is CATSARLQETQYF. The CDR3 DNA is TGTGCCACCAGCGCGAGGCTCCAAGAGACCCAGTACTTC.

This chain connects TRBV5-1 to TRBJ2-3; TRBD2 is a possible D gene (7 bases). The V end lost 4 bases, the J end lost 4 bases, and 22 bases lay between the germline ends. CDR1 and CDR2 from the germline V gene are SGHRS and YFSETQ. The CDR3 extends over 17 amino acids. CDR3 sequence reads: CASSRQGLGGLADTQYF. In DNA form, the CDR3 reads TGCGCCAGCAGCCGGCAGGGGTTGGGGGGGTTGGCAGATACGCAGTATTTT. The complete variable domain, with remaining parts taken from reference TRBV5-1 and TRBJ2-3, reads KAGVTQTPRYLIKTRGQQVTLSCSPISGHRSVSWYQQTPGQGLQFLFEYFSETQRNKGNFPGRFSGRQFSNSRSEMNVSTLELGDSALYLCASSRQGLGGLADTQYFGPGTRLTVL.

This chain's CDR3 is CATSRDSYGYTF. CDR3 DNA sequence: TGTGCCACCAGCAGGGACAGCTATGGCTACACCTTC. The genes are TRBV15 and TRBJ1-2; maybe TRBD1 (6 bases). Trimming stripped 3 bases from V and 4 bases from J, with 6 bases between. This CDR3 is built from 12 residues. The germline V gene has CDR1 LNHNV and CDR2 YYDKDF (reference sequence).

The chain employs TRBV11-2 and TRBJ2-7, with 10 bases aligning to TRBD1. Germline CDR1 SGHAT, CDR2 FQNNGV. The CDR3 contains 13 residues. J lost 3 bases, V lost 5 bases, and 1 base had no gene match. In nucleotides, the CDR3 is TGTGCCAGCAGCCGGGACAGGGGCTACGAGCAGTACTTC. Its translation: CASSRDRGYEQYF.

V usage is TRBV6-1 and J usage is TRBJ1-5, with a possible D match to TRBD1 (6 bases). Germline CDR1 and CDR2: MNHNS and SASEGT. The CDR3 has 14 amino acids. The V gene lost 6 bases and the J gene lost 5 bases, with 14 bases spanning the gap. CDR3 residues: CASRFQGNHQPQHF. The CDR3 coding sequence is TGTGCCAGCAGGTTCCAGGGGAATCATCAGCCCCAGCATTTT.

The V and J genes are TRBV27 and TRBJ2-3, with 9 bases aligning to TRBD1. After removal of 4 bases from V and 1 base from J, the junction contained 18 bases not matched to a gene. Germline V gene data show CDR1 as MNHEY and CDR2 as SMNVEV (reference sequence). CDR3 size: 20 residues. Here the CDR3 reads CASSSYTSGTGFARTDTQYF. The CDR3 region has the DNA TGTGCCAGCAGTTCGTACACCTCCGGGACAGGGTTTGCCCGCACAGATACGCAGTATTTT.

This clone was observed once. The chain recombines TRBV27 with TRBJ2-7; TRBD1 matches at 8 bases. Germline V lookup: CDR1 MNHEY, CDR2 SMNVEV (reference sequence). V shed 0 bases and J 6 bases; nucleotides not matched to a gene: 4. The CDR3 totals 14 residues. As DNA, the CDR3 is TGTGCCAGCAGTTTATCCAGGGGGCTTGGCGAGCAGTACTTC. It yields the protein CASSLSRGLGEQYF.